The 29 T cell receptor beta chains reported below all come from one sample, sequenced in a study of blood T cell repertoires in COVID-19. Measured with immunoSEQ multiplex PCR; TCRdb has only the in-frame clones, and not every one. The data contain approximately 75,000 clones, over 65% of them singletons. Sample: peripheral blood. The receptors here all came from an elderly woman with acute or convalescent COVID-19.

In its sample, this clone was seen once. This rearrangement joins TRBV19 to TRBJ1-1; D perhaps matches TRBD1 (5 bases). Germline V gene sequence: CDR1 LNHDA, CDR2 SQIVND (reference sequence). The CDR3 consists of 15 residues. The germline V and J ends were trimmed by 6 bases and 0 bases, with 14 bases remaining between them. CDR3 in DNA: TGTGCCAGTAGAGCCCGGGGGGGTATGAACACTGAAGCTTTCTTT. It is translated as CASRARGGMNTEAFF. Complete variable domain (other parts from reference TRBV19 and TRBJ1-1): DGGITQSPKYLFRKEGQNVTLSCEQNLNHDAMYWYRQDPGQGLRLIYYSQIVNDFQKGDIAEGYSVSREKKESFPLTVTSAQKNPTAFYLCASRARGGMNTEAFFGQGTRLTVV.

The CDR3 here is CASSGTGGGQPQHF. The CDR3, as DNA: TGTGCCAGTAGCGGGACAGGGGGCGGTCAGCCCCAGCATTTT. The chain couples TRBV19 to TRBJ1-5; 12 nucleotides match TRBD1. Germline lookup yields CDR1 LNHDA and CDR2 SQIVND (reference sequence). CDR3 length: 14 amino acids. Trimming cost V 6 bases and J 6 bases; bases outside gene matches: 3. Drawing the rest from reference TRBV19 and TRBJ1-5, the complete variable domain is DGGITQSPKYLFRKEGQNVTLSCEQNLNHDAMYWYRQDPGQGLRLIYYSQIVNDFQKGDIAEGYSVSREKKESFPLTVTSAQKNPTAFYLCASSGTGGGQPQHFGDGTRLSIL.

The chain carries TRBV5-5 and TRBJ2-7, with D unresolved. V gave up 6 bases and J gave up 3 bases, with 13 bases separating them. CDR1 and CDR2 (germline): SGHKS, YYEKEE (reference sequence). This CDR3 region has 13 residues. CDR3 nucleotide sequence: TGTGCCAGCACAATTGCGGAGAGCTACGAGCAGTACTTC. It codes for CASTIAESYEQYF.

This clone turned up a few times. The chain employs TRBV11-2 and TRBJ2-2; TRBD2 aligns across 10 bases. Germline CDR1 reads SGHAT; CDR2 reads FQNNGV. With 5 bases clipped from V and 6 bases from J, the junction kept 3 bases outside the gene matches. The CDR3 runs 14 residues. CDR3 protein: CASSRGLAAGELFF. DNA of the CDR3: TGTGCCAGCAGCCGCGGACTAGCGGCCGGGGAGCTGTTTTTT.

This chain joins TRBV19 and TRBJ1-5; D gene ambiguous. Trimming cost V 6 bases and J 5 bases, with 17 bases left between them. The CDR3 loop spans 15 amino acids. Germline values: CDR1 LNHDA, CDR2 SQIVND (reference sequence). The DNA of the CDR3 is TGTGCCAGTAGGGACGGGATGCTGGGGTATCAGCCCCAGCATTTT. Translating it yields CASRDGMLGYQPQHF.

J is TRBJ2-3 and V is TRBV5-8, with D perhaps TRBD2 (6 bases). V lost 6 bases and J lost 4, with 15 bases in between. The CDR3 totals 14 residues. The germline V gene encodes CDR1 SGHTS and CDR2 YDEGEE. The CDR3 reads CASTRLVSADTQYF. The CDR3 DNA is TGTGCCAGCACCCGACTAGTAAGCGCAGATACGCAGTATTTT. The full variable domain, with the rest looked up from reference TRBV5-8 and TRBJ2-3, is EAGVTQSPTHLIKTRGQQATLRCSPISGHTSVYWYQQALGLGLQFLLWYDEGEERNRGNFPPRFSGRQFPNYSSELNVNALELEDSALYLCASTRLVSADTQYFGPGTRLTVL.

The gene calls are TRBV12-3 or TRBV12-4 and TRBJ1-2; no firm D call. The CDR3 loop spans 12 amino acids. Trimming stripped 7 bases from V and 6 bases from J, with 12 bases between. DNA for the CDR3: TGTGCCAGCACCCGGGGAGTGGATGGCTACACCTTC. Translated: CASTRGVDGYTF.

The chain employs TRBV9 and TRBJ1-2; 9 nucleotides align to TRBD1. The V and J ends lost 3 bases and 5 bases, in that order; junction bases with no gene match: 2. Germline CDR1 and CDR2: SGDLS and YYNGEE. The CDR3 length is 13 residues. Here the CDR3 DNA reads TGTGCCAGCAGCGAAGGACAGGGGTATGGCTACACCTTC. Amino acids: CASSEGQGYGYTF.

The J gene is TRBJ1-1, the V gene TRBV6-5; the D is unclear. Germline values: CDR1 MNHEY, CDR2 SVGAGI. This CDR3 is 13 amino acids long. V was cut by 4 bases and J by 1 base, with 7 bases left in between. The CDR3 DNA follows: TGTGCCAGCAGTTTCGCCAGGAACACTGAAGCTTTCTTT. Its translation: CASSFARNTEAFF.

The chain uses TRBV12-3 or TRBV12-4 and TRBJ2-5; D is undetermined. Trimming removed 3 bases at V and 7 bases at J, with 12 bases between. The CDR3 length is 13 residues. CDR3 sequence: CASSFSVRGTQYF. The CDR3 coding sequence is TGTGCCAGCAGTTTTAGTGTCCGCGGGACCCAGTACTTC.

The chain is built from TRBV5-6 and TRBJ2-2; D is undetermined. The V and J ends lost 0 bases and 2 bases respectively, with 5 bases between them. The CDR3 consists of 14 residues. CDR1 is SGHDT, CDR2 YYEEEE, per germline. In nucleotides, the CDR3 is TGTGCCAGCAGCTTGGGCACTAACACCGGGGAGCTGTTTTTT. Encoded protein: CASSLGTNTGELFF.

V gene TRBV7-8 combines with J gene TRBJ2-2, with D possibly being TRBD2 (5 bases). V lost 5 bases to trimming and J lost 2 bases, with 15 bases between them. The CDR3 consists of 16 residues. CDR1 is SGHVS and CDR2 is FQNEAQ in the germline V gene. The CDR3: CASSDYKRSNTGELFF. CDR3 in DNA: TGTGCCAGCAGCGACTACAAGCGGAGCAACACCGGGGAGCTGTTTTTT.

The chain is built from TRBV15 and TRBJ1-2, with 8 positions matching TRBD1. Germline assignment: CDR1 LNHNV and CDR2 YYDKDF (reference sequence). J gave up 6 bases and V 3 bases, and 6 bases lay outside the gene matches. CDR3 length equals 14 residues. CDR3 sequence (DNA): TGTGCCACCAGCAGGACTACAGGGGGGCATGGCTACACCTTC. Residues: CATSRTTGGHGYTF. The whole variable domain, filled in from reference TRBV15 and TRBJ1-2, reads DAMVIQNPRYQVTQFGKPVTLSCSQTLNHNVMYWYQQKSSQAPKLLFHYYDKDFNNEADTPDNFQSRRPNTSFCFLDIRSPGLGDTAMYLCATSRTTGGHGYTFGSGTRLTVV.

J is TRBJ1-4 and V is TRBV7-2; D perhaps matches TRBD1 (5 bases). Trimming pared 1 base from V and 10 bases from J, leaving 16 bases between. The CDR3 extends over 15 amino acids. Germline V lookup: CDR1 SGHTA, CDR2 FQGNSA. CDR3 loop: CASSLVGQGGGKLFF. CDR3 bases: TGTGCCAGCAGCTTAGTAGGGCAGGGAGGTGGAAAACTGTTTTTT. The full variable domain, with the rest looked up from reference TRBV7-2 and TRBJ1-4, is GAGVSQSPSNKVTEKGKDVELRCDPISGHTALYWYRQSLGQGLEFLIYFQGNSAPDKSGLPSDRFSAERTGGSVSTLTIQRTQQEDSAVYLCASSLVGQGGGKLFFGSGTQLSVL.

The chain combines TRBV7-9 with TRBJ1-3, with 8 bases lining up with TRBD1. Germline V gene lookup returns CDR1 SEHNR and CDR2 FQNEAQ (reference sequence). CDR3 size: 15 residues. V trimming: 1 base; J trimming: 2 bases; junction bases outside the gene matches: 1. CDR3 loop: CASSLGTGPGNTIYF. In nucleotides, the CDR3 is TGTGCCAGCAGCTTAGGGACAGGGCCTGGAAACACCATATATTTT.

The V gene is TRBV7-9, the J gene TRBJ1-1, with 7 nucleotides matching TRBD1. This CDR3 has 15 amino acids. The germline CDR1 and CDR2 sequences are SEHNR and FQNEAQ (reference sequence). V gave up 1 base and J gave up 4 bases; unmatched junction bases: 6. The CDR3 bases are TGTGCCAGCAGCTTAGGTACAGGGGTGGCCACTGAAGCTTTCTTT. This encodes CASSLGTGVATEAFF. Full variable domain (remainder filled in from reference TRBV7-9 and TRBJ1-1): DTGVSQNPRHKITKRGQNVTFRCDPISEHNRLYWYRQTLGQGPEFLTYFQNEAQLEKSRLLSDRFSAERPKGSFSTLEIQRTEQGDSAMYLCASSLGTGVATEAFFGQGTRLTVV.

The V and J genes are TRBV2 and TRBJ2-4; perhaps TRBD1 as D (5 bases). This CDR3 has 17 residues. V dropped 1 base and J dropped 3 bases, with 16 bases sitting between them. From germline, CDR1 is SNHLY and CDR2 FYNNEI. The CDR3 is CASSEDEGAVVKNIQYF. As DNA, the CDR3 is TGTGCCAGCAGTGAAGATGAAGGGGCTGTAGTCAAAAACATTCAGTACTTC.

The V gene is TRBV9, the J gene TRBJ2-7; TRBD2 aligns across 7 bases. V lost 3 bases and J lost 7; bases outside the gene matches: 7. Germline V gives CDR1 SGDLS, CDR2 YYNGEE. The CDR3 totals 13 residues. As DNA, the CDR3 is TGTGCCAGCAGCGAGGGAGGGGTGCAGGAGCAGTACTTC. The encoded protein is CASSEGGVQEQYF. Full variable domain (outside the CDR3, taken from reference TRBV9 and TRBJ2-7): DSGVTQTPKHLITATGQRVTLRCSPRSGDLSVYWYQQSLDQGLQFLIQYYNGEERAKGNILERFSAQQFPDLHSELNLSSLELGDSALYFCASSEGGVQEQYFGPGTRLTVT.

The CDR3 protein is CASSQWYRGTYNEQFF. The CDR3 DNA reads as TGCGCCAGCAGTCAATGGTATCGGGGAACCTACAATGAGCAGTTCTTC. J is TRBJ2-1 and V is TRBV23-1; D possibly corresponds to TRBD2 (5 bases). TRBV23-1 is placed among ORFs of uncertain function. The CDR3 runs to 16 residues. V lost 1 base and J 2 bases, leaving 12 bases between the germline ends.

The genes are TRBV7-2 and TRBJ2-2; maybe TRBD2 (6 bases). Trimming stripped 5 bases from V and 0 bases from J, with 10 bases between. This CDR3 is 15 amino acids long. Germline lookup yields CDR1 SGHTA and CDR2 FQGNSA. The CDR3 loop reads CASSIIAANTGELFF. The DNA of the CDR3 is TGTGCCAGCAGCATAATAGCGGCGAACACCGGGGAGCTGTTTTTT.

The CDR3 spells CASSPGGSNTEAFF. CDR3 DNA sequence: TGTGCCAGCAGCCCAGGGGGTTCGAACACTGAAGCTTTCTTT. J is TRBJ1-1 and V is TRBV3-1 (or the pseudogene TRBV3-2); 7 bases match TRBD1. Germline V gene data show CDR1 as LGHDT and CDR2 as YNNKEL (reference sequence). J was trimmed by 1 base and V by 4 bases; bases with no gene match: 3. The CDR3 length is 14 residues.

This clone was found a few times. The chain uses TRBV10-1 and TRBJ2-2, with a possible D match to TRBD2 (5 bases). The germline CDR1 and CDR2 sequences are WNHNN and SYGVQD (reference sequence). The germline V and J ends were trimmed by 10 bases and 5 bases, with 11 bases remaining between them. The CDR3 loop spans 12 amino acids. The DNA of the CDR3 is TGCGCCACCTCGAGAGGGACCGGGGAGCTGTTTTTT. As protein: CATSRGTGELFF.

The chain combines TRBV19 with TRBJ2-5, with 10 nucleotides matching TRBD1. V lost 5 bases and J lost 5; bases outside the gene matches: 8. The germline gives CDR1 LNHDA, CDR2 SQIVND (reference sequence). The CDR3 loop spans 15 amino acids. The DNA for the CDR3 is TGTGCCAGTAGTGAATCGACAGGGGGCCGGGAGACCCAGTACTTC. Its translation is CASSESTGGRETQYF.

J is TRBJ2-1 and V is TRBV11-3; D ambiguous. With 1 base removed from V and 5 bases from J, the gap between germline ends came to 9 bases. CDR1 and CDR2 from the germline V gene are SGHNT and YENEEA. The CDR3 length is 14 residues. The CDR3: CASSLGWPDNEQFF. The CDR3 nucleotides read TGTGCCAGCAGCTTAGGTTGGCCCGACAATGAGCAGTTCTTC.

The rearrangement uses TRBV10-3 and TRBJ1-2, with unresolved D. The germline gives CDR1 ENHRY, CDR2 SYGVKD. The CDR3 extends over 13 amino acids. V shed 0 bases and J shed 3 bases, with 5 bases lying between them. DNA for the CDR3: TGTGCCATCAGTGAGTCGGCAGACTATGGCTACACCTTC. This translates into CAISESADYGYTF.

This clone was seen ten or more times. The chain employs TRBV7-9 and TRBJ2-5, with 9 bases that match TRBD1. The CDR3 totals 15 residues. J lost 2 bases, V lost 3 bases, and 4 bases had no gene match. The germline CDR1 and CDR2 sequences are SEHNR and FQNEAQ (reference sequence). CDR3 nucleotide sequence: TGTGCCAGCAGCTTTGGACAGGGGATACAAGAGACCCAGTACTTC. It specifies CASSFGQGIQETQYF.

This clone was recorded a few times. The chain combines TRBV6-2 or TRBV6-3 with TRBJ1-2; D uncertain. V gave up 0 bases and J gave up 0 bases, with 8 bases separating them. Germline CDR1 MNHEY, CDR2 SVGEGT. CDR3 length equals 15 residues. CDR3 coding DNA: TGTGCCAGCAGTTACTCTTCCGGTCCTAACTATGGCTACACCTTC. This encodes CASSYSSGPNYGYTF.

V is TRBV11-2 and J is TRBJ1-2; TRBD1 aligns across 7 bases. The germline CDR1 and CDR2 sequences are SGHAT and FQNNGV. The length of the CDR3 is 15 residues. J gave up 9 bases and V 4 bases, and 14 bases lay outside the gene matches. The CDR3 here is CASSSLTRTGRRYTF. In DNA, the CDR3 is TGTGCCAGCAGCTCCCTAACCCGGACAGGCCGACGCTACACCTTC.

This chain uses TRBV6-5 with TRBJ2-4, with 10 bases identical to TRBD1. Germline-derived CDR1 and CDR2 are MNHEY and SVGAGI. This CDR3 has 15 residues. After removal of 4 bases from V and 6 bases from J, the junction contained 6 bases not matched to a gene. CDR3 region: CASSSPGQGLNIQYF. In nucleotides, the CDR3 is TGTGCCAGCAGTTCACCGGGACAGGGGCTAAACATTCAGTACTTC.